The rows below give T cell receptor beta chains drawn from one sample of a study of beta chain features in type 1 diabetes. Using immunoSEQ multiplex PCR, the repertoire was profiled, and TCRdb retains in-frame clones only, with some absent. Among under 350,000 clones, roughly an eighth were seen once, and the ten largest hold 0.017%. The sequencing input was naive CD4+ T cells from blood. The receptors originated from a man aged 25-45 years with type 1 diabetes. The CDR3 runs from the conserved cysteine through the conserved F or W. Fields, in order: J gene, CDR3 length, D gene, clone size, V gene, CDR3 DNA, CDR3 protein. A D gene is named only where the DNA matches it firmly. Some rows have no size entry. The others give once, few or many, or a class for an expanded clone.

TRBJ2-1,15,-,few,TRBV29-1,TGCAGCGTTGTTGCTAGCCAGGTCTCCTACAATGAGCAGTTCTTC,CSVVASQVSYNEQFF
TRBJ1-1,12,-,few,TRBV28,TGTGCCACCTTCGACAGGAACACTGAAGCTTTCTTT,CATFDRNTEAFF
TRBJ2-1,13,TRBD1,few,TRBV5-4,TGTGCCAGCAGCTTGACAGGGGGCAATGAGCAGTTCTTC,CASSLTGGNEQFF
TRBJ1-5,15,-,once,TRBV10-3,TGTGCCATCAGTGAGAACAGAGATAGCAATCAGCCCCAGCATTTT,CAISENRDSNQPQHF
TRBJ2-1,14,-,-,TRBV6-6,TGTGCCATCAGGGACTTGACATCCTACAATGAGCAGTTCTTC,CAIRDLTSYNEQFF
TRBJ1-1,16,-,few,TRBV6-5,TGTGCCAGCAGTTACTCGATCACGGGTGTGAACACTGAAGCTTTCTTT,CASSYSITGVNTEAFF
TRBJ2-5,14,TRBD1,few,TRBV18,TGTGCCAGCTCCCCGGGACAGGGGAAAGAGACCCAGTACTTC,CASSPGQGKETQYF
TRBJ2-3,19,TRBD2,-,TRBV15,TGTGCCACCAGCAGAGATTCTAGCAGACTAGCAGTTAGCACAGATACGCAGTATTTT,CATSRDSSRLAVSTDTQYF
TRBJ1-4,15,-,-,TRBV6-1,TGTGCCAGCAGTGGAAGACAGACAACTAATGAAAAACTGTTTTTT,CASSGRQTTNEKLFF
TRBJ1-1,14,TRBD1,-,TRBV18,TGTGCCAGCTCACCAAATGACAGGGACCCTGAAGCTTTCTTT,CASSPNDRDPEAFF
TRBJ2-6,18,TRBD2,few,TRBV28,TGTGCCAGCAGCACCTGGACTAGCGGGATGGGTGGGGCCAACGTCCTGACTTTC,CASSTWTSGMGGANVLTF
TRBJ1-5,15,TRBD1,-,TRBV7-9,TGTGCCAGCAGCTTCGGGGGACAGCCCAATCAGCCCCAGCATTTT,CASSFGGQPNQPQHF
TRBJ2-3,11,-,few,TRBV5-6,TGTGCCAGCAGCGTAGAGTTTACGCAGTATTTT,CASSVEFTQYF
TRBJ2-5,17,TRBD2,-,TRBV5-1,TGCGCCAGCAGCTTGGCGTATGCGGGGGGCCCGGGAGAGACCCAGTACTTC,CASSLAYAGGPGETQYF
TRBJ2-7,15,-,-,TRBV5-1,TGCGCCAGCAAGCTTAGGCCTTCTAGCTCCTACGAGCAGTACTTC,CASKLRPSSSYEQYF
TRBJ2-1,14,TRBD2,-,TRBV7-3,TGTGCCAGCAGCTTGACTAGCGGGAACAATGAGCAGTTCTTC,CASSLTSGNNEQFF
TRBJ2-1,15,TRBD2,few,TRBV7-9,TGTGCCAGCAGCTTAGCTTGGACTAGCTACAATGAGCAGTTCTTC,CASSLAWTSYNEQFF
TRBJ2-2,13,-,-,TRBV28,TGTGCCAGCAGACGACGGGTAACCGGGGAGCTGTTTTTT,CASRRRVTGELFF
TRBJ2-5,14,TRBD2,-,TRBV14,TGTGCCAGCAGCCAGGCGGGAGGGCGAGAGACCCAGTACTTC,CASSQAGGRETQYF
TRBJ2-7,12,-,-,TRBV28,TGTGCCAGCAGCCAGGCGGGGTACGAGCAGTACTTC,CASSQAGYEQYF
TRBJ1-1,13,-,-,TRBV11-2,TGTGCCAGCACTAGACGGAGGAGCACTGAAGCTTTCTTT,CASTRRRSTEAFF
TRBJ2-7,14,TRBD2,-,TRBV9,TGTGCCAGCAGCGTGGGACTAGCGGGAGGCGAGCAGTACTTC,CASSVGLAGGEQYF
TRBJ2-7,14,TRBD2,few,TRBV5-1,TGCGCCAGCAGCTACAGCGGGATTAACTACGAGCAGTACTTC,CASSYSGINYEQYF
TRBJ1-1,15,-,-,TRBV28,TGTGCCAGCAGTTTATGGAGGGGGGGCAACACTGAAGCTTTCTTT,CASSLWRGGNTEAFF
TRBJ2-7,13,-,-,TRBV18,TGTGCCAGCTCACCTTCATCAGGGAACGAGCAGTACTTC,CASSPSSGNEQYF
TRBJ2-5,16,-,-,TRBV4-1,TGCGCCAGCAGCCGAACAACTCTTGGGAGACAAGAGACCCAGTACTTC,CASSRTTLGRQETQYF
TRBJ2-1,15,-,-,TRBV19,TGTGCCAGTACCCTCACCTGGGGGGATTACAATGAGCAGTTCTTC,CASTLTWGDYNEQFF
TRBJ2-6,17,TRBD1,few,TRBV5-1,TGCGCCAGCAGCCCCGGACAGGGGGGGTTCGGGGCCAACGTCCTGACTTTC,CASSPGQGGFGANVLTF
TRBJ1-1,16,TRBD1,-,TRBV25-1,TGTGCCAGCAGACAAGGACAGGGTTTGAGGGACACTGAAGCTTTCTTT,CASRQGQGLRDTEAFF
TRBJ2-3,14,TRBD2,-,TRBV5-1,TGCGCCAGCAGCAGTAGCGGGCGCACAGATACGCAGTATTTT,CASSSSGRTDTQYF
TRBJ2-5,16,-,few,TRBV28,TGTGCCAGCACCAACTGGAGCGGGTCTAGAGGAGAGACCCAGTACTTC,CASTNWSGSRGETQYF
TRBJ2-1,14,TRBD2,-,TRBV27,TGTGCCAGCAGGCGAAGCGGGAGTAACAATGAGCAGTTCTTC,CASRRSGSNNEQFF
TRBJ2-5,13,-,-,TRBV5-1,TGCGCCAGCAGCTCCGGGTCTCAAGAGACCCAGTACTTC,CASSSGSQETQYF
TRBJ2-2,14,TRBD2,-,TRBV9,TGTGCCAGCAGCGTAGGCGGGAGCACCGGGGAGCTGTTTTTT,CASSVGGSTGELFF
TRBJ2-7,16,TRBD1,few,TRBV14,TGTGCCAGCAGCATTCCGGGACAGAGATTCTCCTACGAGCAGTACTTC,CASSIPGQRFSYEQYF
TRBJ2-1,14,-,-,TRBV28,TGTGCCAGCAGTTTAGCGGGCCCTGCGAAGGAGCAGTTCTTC,CASSLAGPAKEQFF
TRBJ2-7,16,TRBD2,few,TRBV19,TGTGCCAGTAGTGCCCCCGGAGCGGGAGGATCCTACGAGCAGTACTTC,CASSAPGAGGSYEQYF
TRBJ2-1,13,-,-,TRBV5-1,TGCGCCAGCAGGTCTAGCAGTCTCAATGAGCAGTTCTTC,CASRSSSLNEQFF
TRBJ1-1,14,-,few,TRBV5-1,TGCGCCAGCAGCTATACAGGGCCCGACACTGAAGCTTTCTTT,CASSYTGPDTEAFF
TRBJ1-1,15,-,-,TRBV19,TGTGCCAGTAGTATAGGCTCTCGGCTGCGGACTGAAGCTTTCTTT,CASSIGSRLRTEAFF
TRBJ1-1,18,TRBD1,few,TRBV7-3,TGTGCCAGCAGCTTATGGGACAGGGATCAATCGGGGGACACTGAAGCTTTCTTT,CASSLWDRDQSGDTEAFF
TRBJ2-7,16,TRBD2,-,TRBV18,TGTGCCAGCTCACCAGACACGGCTAGCGGAAACTACGAGCAGTACTTC,CASSPDTASGNYEQYF